A selection of T cell receptor beta chains follows, all from one sample in a study of neurological immune-mediated disorders. TCRdb independently ran MiXCR on the 5' RACE reads; one entry per CDR3 protein. This sample has over 25,000 distinct CDR3 sequences, with under 25% found just once. The sample comprised PBMCs. The receptor source for this set is a woman aged 60 to 75 in good health. CDR3s include the opening cysteine and the closing phenylalanine or tryptophan. The D gene is left open where the match is weak. Rows may omit the clone size; those that give it use once, few, many or a size class.

j_call: TRBJ2-3
clone_size: many
d_call: .
v_call: TRBV10-3
cdr3_aa: CAISDGRGGDTQYF
cdr3_nt: TGTGCCATCAGTGACGGTAGGGGAGGAGATACGCAGTATTTT

j_call: TRBJ2-1
clone_size: many
d_call: .
v_call: TRBV2
cdr3_aa: CASSKDGPYYNEQFF
cdr3_nt: TGTGCCAGCAGTAAAGACGGACCTTACTACAATGAGCAGTTCTTC

j_call: TRBJ2-1
clone_size: .
d_call: .
v_call: TRBV7-2
cdr3_aa: CASSFEGGRYNEQFF
cdr3_nt: TGTGCCAGCAGCTTCGAGGGGGGTCGGTACAATGAGCAGTTCTTC

j_call: TRBJ2-3
clone_size: medium-sized
d_call: TRBD2
v_call: TRBV14
cdr3_aa: CASSQTSGFTDTQYF
cdr3_nt: TGTGCCAGCAGCCAAACTAGCGGGTTCACAGATACGCAGTATTTT

j_call: TRBJ2-2
clone_size: few
d_call: .
v_call: TRBV30
cdr3_aa: CAWSPWGRELFF
cdr3_nt: TGTGCCTGGAGTCCCTGGGGGAGGGAGCTGTTTTTT

j_call: TRBJ2-3
clone_size: .
d_call: TRBD2
v_call: TRBV19
cdr3_aa: CASSLGLAGVADTQYF
cdr3_nt: TGTGCCAGTAGCCTGGGACTAGCGGGAGTGGCAGATACGCAGTATTTT

j_call: TRBJ1-6
clone_size: many
d_call: .
v_call: TRBV5-1
cdr3_aa: CASSLGTGNGSPLHF
cdr3_nt: TGCGCCAGCAGCTTGGGCACAGGGAACGGGTCACCCCTCCACTTT

j_call: TRBJ2-1
clone_size: many
d_call: .
v_call: TRBV10-3
cdr3_aa: CAIREYNEQFF
cdr3_nt: TGTGCCATCAGGGAATACAATGAGCAGTTCTTC

j_call: TRBJ2-6
clone_size: .
d_call: .
v_call: TRBV28
cdr3_aa: CASRLGGTGANVLTF
cdr3_nt: TGTGCCAGCCGTCTCGGGGGTACTGGGGCCAACGTCCTGACTTTC

j_call: TRBJ2-3
clone_size: .
d_call: .
v_call: TRBV24-1
cdr3_aa: CATAPTSTSTDTQYF
cdr3_nt: TGTGCCACCGCGCCGACTTCGACGTCTACAGATACGCAGTATTTT

j_call: TRBJ2-3
clone_size: few
d_call: TRBD2
v_call: TRBV20-1
cdr3_aa: CSARDPSGSTRTDTQYF
cdr3_nt: TGCAGTGCTAGAGATCCCAGCGGGAGTACCCGCACAGATACGCAGTATTTT

j_call: TRBJ2-7
clone_size: many
d_call: .
v_call: TRBV5-6
cdr3_aa: CASSTSRQTAYEQYF
cdr3_nt: TGTGCCAGCAGCACCTCTAGACAGACCGCCTACGAGCAGTACTTC

j_call: TRBJ1-1
clone_size: .
d_call: .
v_call: TRBV11-2
cdr3_aa: CASSKTSGGDEAFF
cdr3_nt: TGTGCCAGCAGCAAGACCTCGGGGGGTGATGAAGCTTTCTTT

j_call: TRBJ2-1
clone_size: many
d_call: TRBD2
v_call: TRBV7-2
cdr3_aa: CASSLSGSPGNEQFF
cdr3_nt: TGTGCCAGCAGCCTTAGCGGGAGTCCGGGCAATGAGCAGTTCTTC

j_call: TRBJ2-1
clone_size: many
d_call: TRBD1
v_call: TRBV28
cdr3_aa: CASSLPGTGLNNEQFF
cdr3_nt: TGTGCCAGCAGTTTGCCCGGGACAGGGCTAAACAATGAGCAGTTCTTC

j_call: TRBJ2-1
clone_size: .
d_call: TRBD1
v_call: TRBV5-1
cdr3_aa: CASSRTGNDNEQFF
cdr3_nt: TGCGCCAGCAGCAGGACAGGGAACGACAATGAGCAGTTCTTC

j_call: TRBJ2-1
clone_size: many
d_call: .
v_call: TRBV7-2
cdr3_aa: CASSFRFSEQFF
cdr3_nt: TGTGCCAGCAGCTTCCGGTTTAGTGAGCAGTTCTTC

j_call: TRBJ2-1
clone_size: many
d_call: TRBD1
v_call: TRBV29-1
cdr3_aa: CSVEEGQGAINEQFF
cdr3_nt: TGCAGCGTTGAAGAGGGACAGGGGGCGATCAATGAGCAGTTCTTC

j_call: TRBJ1-1
clone_size: .
d_call: .
v_call: TRBV5-6
cdr3_aa: CASSFGGYGNTEAFF
cdr3_nt: TGTGCCAGCAGCTTTGGGGGATATGGGAACACTGAAGCTTTCTTT

j_call: TRBJ2-1
clone_size: .
d_call: .
v_call: TRBV7-6
cdr3_aa: CASSLWVDREGYNEQFF
cdr3_nt: TGTGCCAGCAGCTTATGGGTTGACAGGGAGGGCTACAATGAGCAGTTCTTC

j_call: TRBJ2-3
clone_size: many
d_call: .
v_call: TRBV28
cdr3_aa: CASSFRDQKGDTQYF
cdr3_nt: TGTGCCAGCAGTTTCCGGGACCAAAAAGGAGATACGCAGTATTTT

j_call: TRBJ1-5
clone_size: many
d_call: .
v_call: TRBV9
cdr3_aa: CASSVGGDPWPQHF
cdr3_nt: TGTGCCAGCAGCGTAGGGGGGGATCCCTGGCCCCAGCATTTT

j_call: TRBJ2-5
clone_size: many
d_call: .
v_call: TRBV7-2
cdr3_aa: CASSLAMAGSSRAETQYF
cdr3_nt: TGTGCCAGCAGCTTAGCAATGGCGGGGTCCTCCCGGGCGGAGACCCAGTACTTC

j_call: TRBJ1-2
clone_size: .
d_call: .
v_call: TRBV29-1
cdr3_aa: CRTGEEVEGSYSF
cdr3_nt: TGCAGAACTGGGGAAGAGGTGGAAGGGAGCTACTCCTTC

j_call: TRBJ2-2
clone_size: many
d_call: .
v_call: TRBV12-3/TRBV12-4
cdr3_aa: CASSHGSGTGELFF
cdr3_nt: TGTGCCAGCAGCCACGGATCGGGCACCGGGGAGCTGTTTTTT

j_call: TRBJ2-2
clone_size: .
d_call: TRBD2
v_call: TRBV20-1
cdr3_aa: CSASLGLANSGELFF
cdr3_nt: TGCAGTGCATCGCTGGGACTAGCGAACAGCGGGGAGCTCTTTTTT

j_call: TRBJ2-7
clone_size: many
d_call: .
v_call: TRBV3-1
cdr3_aa: CASSQQGTHGEQYF
cdr3_nt: TGTGCCAGCAGCCAGCAGGGGACCCATGGCGAGCAGTACTTC

j_call: TRBJ2-7
clone_size: many
d_call: TRBD1
v_call: TRBV4-2
cdr3_aa: CASSEGQGTEQYF
cdr3_nt: TGTGCCAGCAGCGAGGGACAGGGGACCGAGCAGTACTTC

j_call: TRBJ2-6
clone_size: medium-sized
d_call: TRBD1
v_call: TRBV6-2/TRBV6-3
cdr3_aa: CASRKTGGGANVLTF
cdr3_nt: TGTGCCAGCAGAAAGACAGGGGGTGGGGCCAACGTCCTGACTTTC

j_call: TRBJ2-1
clone_size: many
d_call: TRBD1
v_call: TRBV7-9
cdr3_aa: CASSAPGQGVNEQFF
cdr3_nt: TGTGCCAGCAGCGCACCGGGACAGGGGGTGAATGAGCAGTTCTTC

j_call: TRBJ2-7
clone_size: many
d_call: .
v_call: TRBV20-1
cdr3_aa: CSALRGPNEQYF
cdr3_nt: TGCAGTGCTCTCCGGGGACCCAACGAGCAGTACTTC

j_call: TRBJ2-2
clone_size: many
d_call: TRBD2
v_call: TRBV25-1
cdr3_aa: CASSELGGSNTGELFF
cdr3_nt: TGTGCCAGCAGTGAATTGGGGGGGTCGAACACCGGGGAGCTGTTTTTT

j_call: TRBJ2-7
clone_size: few
d_call: TRBD2
v_call: TRBV20-1
cdr3_aa: CSARLAGGSSYEQYF
cdr3_nt: TGCAGTGCTAGACTAGCGGGCGGAAGCTCCTACGAGCAGTACTTC

j_call: TRBJ1-2
clone_size: many
d_call: .
v_call: TRBV12-3/TRBV12-4
cdr3_aa: CASSRTGTNGYTF
cdr3_nt: TGTGCCAGCAGCCGTACCGGGACAAATGGCTACACCTTC

j_call: TRBJ2-1
clone_size: .
d_call: TRBD2
v_call: TRBV20-1
cdr3_aa: CSAPQTSTNEQFF
cdr3_nt: TGCAGTGCGCCCCAGACTAGCACCAATGAGCAGTTCTTC

j_call: TRBJ2-2
clone_size: many
d_call: TRBD2
v_call: TRBV5-1
cdr3_aa: CASSLAVFAGDHTGELFF
cdr3_nt: TGCGCCAGCAGCTTGGCCGTATTTGCGGGAGATCACACCGGGGAGCTGTTTTTT

j_call: TRBJ2-3
clone_size: many
d_call: TRBD2
v_call: TRBV10-3
cdr3_aa: CAITSGAGGHTDTQYF
cdr3_nt: TGTGCCATCACCTCAGGGGCGGGGGGCCACACAGATACGCAGTATTTT

j_call: TRBJ2-7
clone_size: .
d_call: .
v_call: TRBV6-2/TRBV6-3
cdr3_aa: CASSFHTFLAYEQYF
cdr3_nt: TGTGCCAGCAGTTTCCACACCTTCCTTGCCTACGAGCAGTACTTC

j_call: TRBJ1-2
clone_size: .
d_call: .
v_call: TRBV5-6
cdr3_aa: CASSLYLGGGPDTNYGYTF
cdr3_nt: TGTGCCAGCAGCTTGTATCTAGGTGGAGGGCCAGATACTAACTATGGCTACACCTTC

j_call: TRBJ2-1
clone_size: many
d_call: TRBD1
v_call: TRBV6-2/TRBV6-3
cdr3_aa: CASSFLLGQGANEQFF
cdr3_nt: TGTGCCAGCAGTTTCCTCCTAGGGCAGGGGGCGAATGAGCAGTTCTTC

j_call: TRBJ2-1
clone_size: many
d_call: TRBD2
v_call: TRBV6-4
cdr3_aa: CASSQTSGHYNEQFF
cdr3_nt: TGTGCCAGCAGCCAAACTAGCGGGCACTACAATGAGCAGTTCTTC

j_call: TRBJ2-2
clone_size: many
d_call: TRBD2
v_call: TRBV5-1
cdr3_aa: CASSFVVRTSTGELFF
cdr3_nt: TGCGCCAGCAGCTTTGTGGTTCGGACTAGCACCGGGGAGCTGTTTTTT

j_call: TRBJ2-2
clone_size: medium-sized
d_call: .
v_call: TRBV5-1
cdr3_aa: CASSLLGPTGELFF
cdr3_nt: TGCGCCAGCAGCTTATTAGGGCCGACCGGGGAGCTGTTTTTT

j_call: TRBJ2-1
clone_size: .
d_call: TRBD1
v_call: TRBV5-1
cdr3_aa: CASRPGTGFSNEQFF
cdr3_nt: TGCGCCAGCAGACCCGGGACAGGGTTCTCAAATGAGCAGTTCTTC

j_call: TRBJ1-2
clone_size: many
d_call: .
v_call: TRBV9
cdr3_aa: CASSVEPGDDGYTF
cdr3_nt: TGTGCCAGCAGCGTAGAGCCGGGTGATGATGGCTACACCTTC

j_call: TRBJ2-1
clone_size: many
d_call: .
v_call: TRBV5-1
cdr3_aa: CASRPGAGDEQFF
cdr3_nt: TGCGCCAGCAGACCGGGGGCAGGGGATGAGCAGTTCTTC

j_call: TRBJ1-2
clone_size: many
d_call: TRBD1
v_call: TRBV5-1
cdr3_aa: CASSPTGEGYTF
cdr3_nt: TGCGCCAGCAGTCCGACAGGGGAGGGCTACACCTTC

j_call: TRBJ2-7
clone_size: many
d_call: TRBD2
v_call: TRBV5-1
cdr3_aa: CASSLGLAGPPYEQYF
cdr3_nt: TGCGCCAGCAGCCTCGGACTAGCGGGGCCACCCTACGAGCAGTACTTC